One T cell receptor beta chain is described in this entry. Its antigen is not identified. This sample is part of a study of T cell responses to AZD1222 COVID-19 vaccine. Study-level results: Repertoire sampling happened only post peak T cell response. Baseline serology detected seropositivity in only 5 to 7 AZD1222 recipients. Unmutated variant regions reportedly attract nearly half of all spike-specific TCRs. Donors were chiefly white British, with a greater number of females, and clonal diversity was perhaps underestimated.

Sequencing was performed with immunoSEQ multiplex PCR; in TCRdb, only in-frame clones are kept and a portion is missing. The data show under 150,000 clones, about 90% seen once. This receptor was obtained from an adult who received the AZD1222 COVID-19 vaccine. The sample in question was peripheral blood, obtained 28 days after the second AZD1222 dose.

The CDR3 region has the DNA TGTGCCAGCAGCCATGCTACCCCCCGGAGCAATCAGCCCCAGCATTTT. Its protein product is CASSHATPRSNQPQHF. V and J are TRBV3-1 (or the pseudogene TRBV3-2) and TRBJ1-5; D not resolved. The CDR3 consists of 16 residues. Germline V CDR1 and CDR2: LGHDT, YNNKEL (reference sequence). The germline V and J ends were trimmed by 3 bases and 1 base, with 13 bases remaining between them.